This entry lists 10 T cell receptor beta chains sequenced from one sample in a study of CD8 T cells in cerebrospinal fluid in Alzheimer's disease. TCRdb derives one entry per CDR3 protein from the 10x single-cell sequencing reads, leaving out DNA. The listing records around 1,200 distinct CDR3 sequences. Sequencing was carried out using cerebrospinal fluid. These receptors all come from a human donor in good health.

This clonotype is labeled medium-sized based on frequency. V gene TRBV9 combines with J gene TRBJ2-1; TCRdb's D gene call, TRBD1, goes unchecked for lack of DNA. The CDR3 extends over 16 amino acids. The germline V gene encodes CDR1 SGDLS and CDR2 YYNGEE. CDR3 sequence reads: CASSPFPAGRLGEQFF.

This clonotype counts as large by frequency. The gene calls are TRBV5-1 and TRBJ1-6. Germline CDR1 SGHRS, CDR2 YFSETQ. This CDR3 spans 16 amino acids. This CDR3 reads CASSPSGRANNSPLHF.

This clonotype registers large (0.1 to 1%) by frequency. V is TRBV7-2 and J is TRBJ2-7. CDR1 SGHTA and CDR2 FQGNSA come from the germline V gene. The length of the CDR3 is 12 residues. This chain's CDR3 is CASSLDLGEQYF.

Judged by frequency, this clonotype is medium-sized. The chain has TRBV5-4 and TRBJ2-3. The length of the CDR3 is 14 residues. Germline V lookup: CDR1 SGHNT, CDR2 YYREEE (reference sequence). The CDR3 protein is CASSLLPSSDTQYF.

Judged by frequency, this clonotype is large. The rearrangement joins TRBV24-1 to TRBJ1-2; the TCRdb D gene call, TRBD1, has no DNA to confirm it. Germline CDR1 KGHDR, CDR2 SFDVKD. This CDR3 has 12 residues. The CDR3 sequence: CATSDLGGGYTF.

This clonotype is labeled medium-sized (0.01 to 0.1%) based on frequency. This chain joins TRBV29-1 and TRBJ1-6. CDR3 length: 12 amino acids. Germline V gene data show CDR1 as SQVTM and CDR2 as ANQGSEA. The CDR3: CSVADADSPLHF.

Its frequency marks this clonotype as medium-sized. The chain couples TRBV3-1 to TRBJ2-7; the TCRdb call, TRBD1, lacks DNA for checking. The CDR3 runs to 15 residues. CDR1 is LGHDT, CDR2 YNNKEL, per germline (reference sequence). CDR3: CASSQGQTGNYEQYF.

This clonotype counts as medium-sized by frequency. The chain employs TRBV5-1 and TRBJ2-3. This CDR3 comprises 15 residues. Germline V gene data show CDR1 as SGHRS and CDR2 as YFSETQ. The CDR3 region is CASSLAAAGTDTQYF.

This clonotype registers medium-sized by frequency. The chain's CDR3 is CSASDPGRTYAETQYF. V gene TRBV20-1 combines with J gene TRBJ2-5; TCRdb calls TRBD2, which cannot be checked without DNA. CDR3 length equals 16 residues. Germline assignment: CDR1 DFQATT and CDR2 SNEGSKA (reference sequence).

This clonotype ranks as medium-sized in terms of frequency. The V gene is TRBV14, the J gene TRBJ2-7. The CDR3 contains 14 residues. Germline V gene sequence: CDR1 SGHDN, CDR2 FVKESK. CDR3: CASSRQGATYEQYF. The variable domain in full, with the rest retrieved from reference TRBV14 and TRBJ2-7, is EAGVTQFPSHSVIEKGQTVTLRCDPISGHDNLYWYRRVMGKEIKFLLHFVKESKQDESGMPNNRFLAERTGGTYSTLKVQPAELEDSGVYFCASSRQGATYEQYFGPGTRLTVT.